These T cell receptor beta chains were read from a single sample in a study of PD-1 blockade in classical Hodgkin lymphoma. The assay was immunoSEQ multiplex PCR, and TCRdb's table has in-frame clones only and misses some. The repertoire consists of tens of thousands of clones, with about nine tenths occurring once and the leading ten covering approximately 2.9%. Source: peripheral blood mononuclear cells (PBMCs), taken before the fourth cycle of nivolumab. These TCRs come from a human donor with classical Hodgkin lymphoma. Both conserved end residues are part of each CDR3. The D gene is left open where the match is weak. Clone size appears in some rows only: once, few, many, or a class for an expanded clone.

TRBJ1-5,NA,NA,TRBV19,CASSRYQTASSNQPQHF,TGTGCCAGTAGTAGATATCAGACAGCGTCGAGCAATCAGCCCCAGCATTTT
TRBJ2-5,NA,TRBD2,TRBV19,CASSPMAGGPKTQYF,TGTGCCAGTAGTCCGATGGCGGGGGGGCCGAAGACCCAGTACTTC
TRBJ1-2,NA,NA,TRBV5-1,CASSLEYSHLYGYTF,TGCGCCAGCAGCTTGGAATACAGTCACCTCTATGGCTACACCTTC
TRBJ2-1,NA,TRBD2,TRBV4-2,CASSLLAGIYNEQFF,TGTGCCAGCAGCCTTCTAGCGGGGATCTACAATGAGCAGTTCTTC
TRBJ2-7,NA,NA,TRBV5-8,CASRGGGAYEQYF,TGTGCCAGCAGAGGAGGGGGAGCCTACGAGCAGTACTTC
TRBJ2-7,NA,NA,TRBV15,CATSRDNGNWDEQYF,TGTGCCACCAGCAGAGATAATGGCAACTGGGACGAGCAGTACTTC
TRBJ2-1,NA,NA,TRBV5-1,CASSLGVFQDIPNEQFF,TGCGCCAGCAGCTTGGGGGTTTTTCAGGACATCCCCAATGAGCAGTTCTTC
TRBJ1-2,NA,TRBD1,TRBV10-3,CAIKAWTGEGSYTF,TGTGCCATCAAGGCTTGGACAGGGGAGGGGAGCTACACCTTC
TRBJ2-5,NA,NA,TRBV29-1,CSVVGETQYF,TGCAGCGTTGTGGGGGAGACCCAGTACTTC
TRBJ2-5,NA,NA,TRBV30,CASSGSQETQYF,TGTGCCTCCTCAGGGTCCCAAGAGACCCAGTACTTC
TRBJ1-1,NA,NA,TRBV30,CAWTLQIEAFF,TGTGCCTGGACCCTACAGATTGAAGCTTTCTTT
TRBJ2-7,NA,NA,TRBV6-1,CASSINRRGPYEQYF,TGTGCCAGCAGTATAAACCGTCGCGGACCCTACGAGCAGTACTTC
TRBJ1-2,few,TRBD1,TRBV6-5,CASSIVTGNYGYTF,TGTGCCAGCAGTATAGTGACAGGGAACTATGGCTACACCTTC
TRBJ2-3,NA,NA,TRBV27,CASSLGFHTQYF,TGTGCCAGCAGTTTAGGGTTCCATACGCAGTATTTT
TRBJ1-5,NA,NA,TRBV18,CASSREVQPQHF,TGTGCCAGCTCACGCGAAGTCCAGCCCCAGCATTTT
TRBJ1-6,NA,NA,TRBV28,CASSPRWIQLNSPLHF,TGTGCCAGCAGTCCGCGGTGGATCCAACTAAATTCACCCCTCCACTTT
TRBJ1-5,NA,NA,TRBV30,CAWSVLGHSNQPQHF,TGTGCCTGGAGTGTACTTGGGCATAGCAATCAGCCCCAGCATTTT
TRBJ2-3,NA,TRBD1,TRBV4-3,CASSHRSFLRGQGVTDTQYF,TGCGCCAGCAGCCACAGGAGTTTCTTGAGGGGACAGGGGGTGACAGATACGCAGTATTTT
TRBJ1-2,NA,TRBD1,TRBV5-1,CASSMTGLGFYGYTF,TGCGCCAGCAGCATGACAGGGCTTGGGTTCTATGGCTACACCTTC
TRBJ2-5,NA,NA,TRBV19,CASSGEPGRETQYF,TGTGCCAGTAGCGGGGAGCCGGGGAGGGAGACCCAGTACTTC
TRBJ1-6,NA,TRBD1,TRBV5-1,CASRGTGGDSPLHF,TGCGCCAGCAGGGGGACAGGGGGTGATTCACCCCTCCACTTT
TRBJ1-2,NA,NA,TRBV7-8,CATVVISYGYTF,TGTGCCACCGTGGTTATTAGCTATGGCTACACCTTC
TRBJ2-1,NA,TRBD2,TRBV30,CAWRTSGGVNEQFF,TGTGCCTGGAGAACTAGCGGGGGGGTGAATGAGCAGTTCTTC
TRBJ1-6,NA,TRBD1,TRBV11-2,CASSSSGTGLNSPLHF,TGTGCCAGCAGCTCCTCGGGGACAGGGCTGAATTCACCCCTCCACTTT
TRBJ1-2,NA,NA,TRBV6-4,CASSDHLFGGVGYTF,TGTGCCAGCAGTGACCACCTTTTTGGGGGTGTGGGCTACACCTTC
TRBJ2-1,once,NA,TRBV29-1,CSVLTKKISYNEQFF,TGCAGCGTCCTTACAAAGAAGATATCCTACAATGAGCAGTTCTTC
TRBJ1-2,NA,TRBD1,TRBV19,CASTNTGTGASYTF,TGTGCCAGTACCAATACCGGGACAGGGGCTTCCTACACCTTC
TRBJ2-1,NA,NA,TRBV15,CATSRVAGRRDEQFF,TGTGCCACCAGCAGAGTGGCGGGGCGGAGGGATGAGCAGTTCTTC
TRBJ1-2,few,TRBD1,TRBV6-6,CASMGSGQVAYGYTF,TGTGCCAGCATGGGAAGCGGACAGGTGGCCTATGGCTACACCTTC
TRBJ1-2,NA,NA,TRBV30,CAWSFPLQHGYTF,TGTGCCTGGAGTTTCCCCCTCCAGCATGGCTACACCTTC
TRBJ1-4,NA,NA,TRBV15,CATSLSGQGGEKLFF,TGTGCCACCAGCCTATCCGGCCAGGGAGGGGAAAAACTGTTTTTT
TRBJ1-1,few,NA,TRBV19,CASSIELGRGTEAFF,TGTGCCAGTAGTATAGAGCTGGGGAGGGGGACTGAAGCTTTCTTT
TRBJ1-1,NA,NA,TRBV20-1,CSALVGTEAFF,TGCAGTGCCCTGGTCGGCACTGAAGCTTTCTTT
TRBJ1-1,NA,TRBD1,TRBV10-3,CAIRRGQFRDTEAFF,TGTGCCATCAGGAGGGGGCAATTTAGGGACACTGAAGCTTTCTTT
TRBJ2-2,once,TRBD1,TRBV27,CASSLRGRRTGELFF,TGTGCCAGCAGTTTAAGGGGGCGGAGAACTGGGGAGCTGTTTTTT
TRBJ1-3,once,TRBD1,TRBV7-7,CASSPQGAGNTIYF,TGTGCCAGCAGTCCGCAGGGGGCGGGGAACACCATATATTTT
TRBJ1-2,once,NA,TRBV28,CASSLLRRGYGYTF,TGTGCCAGCAGTTTATTGAGGAGGGGCTATGGCTACACCTTC
TRBJ1-2,NA,NA,TRBV28,CASRDSRGASYGYTF,TGTGCCAGCAGAGATAGCAGGGGTGCCAGCTATGGCTACACCTTC
TRBJ1-5,NA,TRBD1,TRBV4-2,CASSQGGFRGSNQPQHF,TGTGCCAGCAGCCAAGGGGGGTTCAGGGGGAGCAATCAGCCCCAGCATTTT
TRBJ1-3,NA,NA,TRBV19,CASKGRGVSSGNTIYF,TGTGCCAGTAAGGGGCGAGGGGTGAGCTCTGGAAACACCATATATTTT
TRBJ1-2,few,NA,TRBV7-9,CASSLAGTGYTF,TGTGCCAGCAGCTTAGCAGGGACTGGCTACACCTTC
TRBJ1-2,NA,TRBD1,TRBV7-2,CASSGGDRAYGYTF,TGTGCCAGCAGCGGGGGGGACAGGGCCTATGGCTACACCTTC
TRBJ2-3,NA,TRBD2,TRBV4-3,CASSLRAGELTDTQYF,TGCGCCAGCAGCTTGAGGGCGGGGGAACTCACAGATACGCAGTATTTT
TRBJ2-2,once,NA,TRBV7-9,CASRYKSGKAGELFF,TGTGCCAGCAGATATAAGTCGGGGAAGGCCGGGGAGCTGTTTTTT
TRBJ1-4,NA,NA,TRBV7-9,CASSPQQGVSEKLFF,TGTGCCAGCAGCCCCCAACAGGGTGTTAGTGAAAAACTGTTTTTT
TRBJ2-3,NA,NA,TRBV9,CASSVAGGDTDTQYF,TGTGCCAGCAGCGTAGCGGGCGGAGACACAGATACGCAGTATTTT
TRBJ2-3,NA,NA,TRBV5-1,CASSFRGASTDTQYF,TGCGCCAGCAGCTTTCGGGGGGCTAGCACAGATACGCAGTATTTT
TRBJ1-2,NA,NA,TRBV4-3,CASSQDTGPYNYGYTF,TGCGCCAGCAGCCAAGATACAGGCCCCTATAACTATGGCTACACCTTC
TRBJ1-1,NA,TRBD1,TRBV4-3,CASSQGQGGTEAFF,TGCGCCAGCAGCCAAGGACAGGGTGGGACTGAAGCTTTCTTT
TRBJ1-6,NA,TRBD1,TRBV6-5,CASRDREGSPLHF,TGTGCCAGCCGGGACAGGGAAGGGTCACCCCTCCACTTT
TRBJ1-6,NA,NA,TRBV30,CAWSVLGGRYNSPLHF,TGTGCCTGGAGTGTACTAGGGGGGAGATATAATTCACCCCTCCACTTT
TRBJ2-7,NA,NA,TRBV2,CASSELGAIPYEQYF,TGTGCCAGCAGTGAACTGGGGGCAATCCCCTACGAGCAGTACTTC
TRBJ1-2,NA,NA,TRBV19,CASSMGQIANYGYTF,TGTGCCAGTAGTATGGGACAAATAGCTAACTATGGCTACACCTTC
TRBJ1-4,NA,NA,TRBV30,CAWTGDNEKLFF,TGTGCCTGGACAGGGGATAATGAAAAACTGTTTTTT
TRBJ1-5,NA,NA,TRBV6-6,CASSPPDRLQHF,TGTGCCAGCAGTCCCCCGGACAGACTCCAGCATTTT
TRBJ1-1,NA,NA,TRBV10-2,CASSSQRNTEAFF,TGCGCCAGCAGTTCTCAGCGGAACACTGAAGCTTTCTTT
TRBJ1-1,NA,NA,TRBV27,CASSLAGAGTEAFF,TGTGCCAGCAGTTTAGCGGGGGCGGGCACTGAAGCTTTCTTT